This T cell receptor beta chain was captured by sequencing in a study of cytomegalovirus exposure and HLA in healthy donors. Comments on this clone: The antigen is unknown.

Primers included in the PCR were 60 Vbeta and 13 Jbeta primers. Generated by immunoSEQ multiplex PCR, the TCRdb table keeps only in-frame clones and is missing some. Of about 160,000 clones listed, roughly 72% were seen once; the top ten hold 1.5% to 1.9%. Study conclusions and caveats: Reported findings show TCR beta sequences accurately forecast HLA-A and HLA-B alleles in most subjects. Evidence from a later analysis indicated that most CMV-associated TCR beta chains looked HLA-restricted. A prior analysis recorded that most TCR beta V segments were productive about 87% or about 30% of the time.

The receptor was derived from a man in his forties or fifties in good health and CMV-seronegative. Sequences were obtained from PBMCs.

CDR3 sequence (DNA): TGCGCCAGCAGCCTCACTGAGGGCAATGAGCAGTTCTTC. The encoded protein is CASSLTEGNEQFF. The chain joins TRBV4-1 to TRBJ2-1; the D gene is possibly TRBD2 (5 bases). The CDR3 is made up of 13 amino acids. CDR1 and CDR2 (germline): MGHRA, YSYEKL. V gave up 4 bases and J gave up 6 bases, with 10 bases separating them.